Listed below are T cell receptor beta chains from one sample, sequenced in a study of response to subunit inactivated influenza vaccine. Via MiXCR, TCRdb re-called the RT-PCR reads, giving one row per CDR3 protein. The table has more than 450,000 distinct CDR3 sequences, less than 10% seen once. Sequencing used PBMCs from blood, obtained less than 25 months after vaccination. These receptors were collected from a man between 50 and 70 years old who received an inactivated influenza vaccine. The CDR3 runs from the conserved cysteine through the conserved F or W. D genes are given only for firm matches. Not all rows give a size; the values are once, few, many and, for expanded clones, a class.

d_gene	v_gene	abundance	j_gene	CDR3nt	CDR3aa
.	TRBV27	.	TRBJ2-4	TGTGCCAGCAGTCTCCAGGGGGGAGGGAACATTCAGTACTTC	CASSLQGGGNIQYF
.	TRBV7-8	many	TRBJ2-1	TGTGCCAGCAGCGGCCGGGCCAGGGGTTACAATGAGCAGTTCTTC	CASSGRARGYNEQFF
.	TRBV5-1	many	TRBJ2-1	TGCGCCAGCATTCCGGACGGTACCTACAATGAGCAGTTCTTC	CASIPDGTYNEQFF
TRBD1	TRBV4-1	few	TRBJ1-6	TGCGCCAGCAGCCAGCCGAACACAGGGGGTTATAATTCACCCCTCCACTTT	CASSQPNTGGYNSPLHF
.	TRBV7-6	.	TRBJ1-2	TGTGCCAGCAGCTTATTTTCCGGCACATCCCTCGATGGCTACACCTTC	CASSLFSGTSLDGYTF
.	TRBV20-1	many	TRBJ2-7	TGCAGTGCTAGAGGGGGTTCTTACGAGCAGTACTTC	CSARGGSYEQYF
.	TRBV5-1	many	TRBJ1-1	TGCGCCAGCAGCCCCAGGGATGGTGGGGGCACTGAAGCTTTCTTT	CASSPRDGGGTEAFF
.	TRBV6-5	many	TRBJ2-1	TGTGCCAGCAGTTACTCAAATCGGGGGGCCTCTAATGAGCAGTTCTTC	CASSYSNRGASNEQFF
TRBD1	TRBV9	.	TRBJ2-1	TGTGCCAGCAGTGAAACAGGGGGATCCTACAATGAGCAGTTCTTC	CASSETGGSYNEQFF
.	TRBV7-2	.	TRBJ2-5	TGTGCCGGCAGCAACGGGACGGTCCAAGAGACCCAGTACTTC	CAGSNGTVQETQYF
.	TRBV4-3	many	TRBJ2-1	TGCGCCAGCAGCCAGGGTCGTCTGAGTTACGTGTCCAATGAGCAGTTCTTC	CASSQGRLSYVSNEQFF
TRBD1	TRBV29-1	.	TRBJ1-1	TGCAGCGTCCGACAGGGGTTGAACACTGAAGCTTTCTTT	CSVRQGLNTEAFF
.	TRBV6-2/TRBV6-3	few	TRBJ2-6	TGTGCCAGCAGTTACCCGGGGTACCGCTCTGGGGCCAACGTCCTGACTTTC	CASSYPGYRSGANVLTF
.	TRBV6-1	.	TRBJ2-2	TGTGCCAGCAGTGAACAGGCTCGGACCGGGGAGCTGTTTTTT	CASSEQARTGELFF
.	TRBV19	few	TRBJ2-2	TGTGCCAGTAATCGGGTGAACACCGGGGAGCTGTTTTTT	CASNRVNTGELFF
TRBD2	TRBV9	many	TRBJ2-2	TGTGCCAGCAGTGCGACTAGCGGGAGAGGCCCCGGGGAGCTGTTTTTT	CASSATSGRGPGELFF
TRBD1	TRBV29-1	.	TRBJ1-4	TGCAGCGTTCGGAGTCCGGGACAGGCTAATGAAAAACTGTTTTTT	CSVRSPGQANEKLFF
TRBD1	TRBV20-1	.	TRBJ1-5	TGCAGTGCTAGACCAACGGGACAGCAGCCCCAGCATTTT	CSARPTGQQPQHF
.	TRBV5-1	.	TRBJ1-2	TGCGCCAGCAGCTTGGCCCGGTCGGGGGGTCGAGGCTACACCTTC	CASSLARSGGRGYTF
.	TRBV27	many	TRBJ2-7	TGTGCCAGCAGTTTAAGTCAGGGGTTCCACGAGCAGTACTTC	CASSLSQGFHEQYF
.	TRBV4-3	.	TRBJ2-1	TGCGCCAGCAGCACGCGAACCCCGGGACCGAATGAGCAGTTCTTC	CASSTRTPGPNEQFF
.	TRBV20-1	many	TRBJ1-5	TGCAGTGCAAGGGGGGTTAGCAATCAGCCCCAGCATTTT	CSARGVSNQPQHF
.	TRBV2	few	TRBJ2-5	TGTGCCAGCAGATCCGGACAGTACCAAGAGACCCAGTACTTC	CASRSGQYQETQYF
.	TRBV6-2/TRBV6-3	many	TRBJ2-3	TGTGCCAGCAGTTTCCCACTAGGGTGGGCAGATACGCAGTATTTT	CASSFPLGWADTQYF
.	TRBV11-3	few	TRBJ2-2	TGTGCCAGCGCCTCCGTTGGCACCGGGGAGCTGTTTTTT	CASASVGTGELFF
.	TRBV5-5	.	TRBJ1-2	TGTGCCAGCAGCCTGCAGGAGCCGTCCTATGGCTACACCTTC	CASSLQEPSYGYTF
.	TRBV28	few	TRBJ1-4	TGTGCCAGTTACCCCTACAGCGGAACTAATGAAAAACTGTTTTTT	CASYPYSGTNEKLFF
TRBD1	TRBV11-2	.	TRBJ2-5	TGTGCCAGCAGCACAGGACAGGGGTTACAGACCCAGTACTTC	CASSTGQGLQTQYF
.	TRBV7-9	many	TRBJ1-4	TGTGCCAGCAGCAGCCGCGGGACTAATGAAAAACTGTTTTTT	CASSSRGTNEKLFF
.	TRBV4-2	few	TRBJ2-3	TGTGCCAGCAGCCCCAGGACTACCAGCACAGATACGCAGTATTTT	CASSPRTTSTDTQYF
.	TRBV5-1	few	TRBJ2-2	TGCGCCAGCAGCCATGACAGAGTTTACACCGGGGAGCTGTTTTTT	CASSHDRVYTGELFF
.	TRBV21-1	few	TRBJ2-7	TGTGCCAGCAGCAAAGGAGGCAGGGACGAGCCCTACGAGCAGTACTTC	CASSKGGRDEPYEQYF
TRBD1	TRBV4-2	.	TRBJ1-2	TGTGCCAGCAGCCCCTTAGGAGGGGGCGGCGACTATGGCTACACCTTC	CASSPLGGGGDYGYTF
TRBD1	TRBV4-3	few	TRBJ1-1	TGCGCCAGCAGCCGAGGACAGGGAGCGAAGACTTTCTTT	CASSRGQGAKTFF
TRBD1	TRBV5-1	many	TRBJ2-1	TGCGCCAGCAGCTTTCAGGGGGCCAACTACAATGAGCAGTTCTTC	CASSFQGANYNEQFF
.	TRBV25-1	few	TRBJ2-1	TGTGCCAGCAGTGGGCAAGAACGGTACAATGAGCAGTTCTTC	CASSGQERYNEQFF
TRBD1	TRBV2	.	TRBJ2-7	TGTGCCAGAGGGACAGGAACCTACGAGCAGTACTTC	CARGTGTYEQYF
.	TRBV5-8	many	TRBJ2-1	TGTGCCAGCGGTTCCTACAATGAGCAGTTCTTC	CASGSYNEQFF
.	TRBV7-2	.	TRBJ1-2	TGTGCCAGCAGCTTAGAAGGGATGGCTAACTATGGCTACACCTTC	CASSLEGMANYGYTF
.	TRBV5-1	many	TRBJ1-6	TGTGCCAGCAGTTTGGGGCAGGGCGGTTCACCCCTCCACTTT	CASSLGQGGSPLHF
.	TRBV7-2	few	TRBJ1-6	TGTGCCAGCAGCTTAGTCGGGGGCAATTCACCCCTCCACTTT	CASSLVGGNSPLHF
.	TRBV4-1	few	TRBJ1-1	TGCGCCAGCAGCCAAGTGTCACGGGGTGACACTGAAGCTTTCTTT	CASSQVSRGDTEAFF
.	TRBV5-1	few	TRBJ2-3	TGCGCCAGCACCCACAGAACCAGCACAGATACGCAGTATTTT	CASTHRTSTDTQYF
TRBD1	TRBV7-9	.	TRBJ2-4	TGTGCCAGCAGCTTCGGACAGGGCAGGGAGCAAAACATTCAGTACTTC	CASSFGQGREQNIQYF
TRBD1	TRBV6-5	.	TRBJ1-4	TGTGCCAGCAGTTACCGACACAGGGGAAATAATGAAAAACTGTTTTTT	CASSYRHRGNNEKLFF
.	TRBV29-1	.	TRBJ2-5	TGCAGCGTTCTAGCAGTTTTCCAAGAGACCCAGTACTTC	CSVLAVFQETQYF